This T cell receptor beta chain comes out of a study of coeliac disease. About the research overall: Disease groups: newly diagnosed active, refractory type I, gluten-free-diet controlled. Study conclusions and caveats: Unbiased detection of gliadin-specific T cells was judged not feasible with this approach. Lower clonality than controls marked TRB and TRG repertoires from active celiac intraepithelial and lamina propria samples.

Assay: immunoSEQ multiplex PCR; the TCRdb copy retains only in-frame clones and omits some. Of 3,500 to 5,500 clones listed, less than 70% are singletons. In regard to this clone: Its antigen is not identified.

Trimming shortened V by 6 bases and J by 4 bases, and 12 bases separated the two germline ends. The CDR3 spans 13 residues. The J gene is TRBJ1-1, the V gene TRBV23-1; TRBD1 is a possible D gene (5 bases). TRBV23-1 is marked as an open reading frame, function uncertain. This clonotype originated in a human donor with active celiac disease. Sample: intraepithelial lymphocytes from the gut. CDR3 in amino acids: CASSREGSTEAFF. CDR3 sequence (DNA): TGCGCCAGCAGCCGGGAGGGGTCCACTGAAGCTTTCTTT.